This T cell receptor (beta chain) appears in the sequencing data of a study of molecular identifiers for immune sequencing clone quantification. Naive CD8 T cells were sorted, and the gate applied was CD8+CD4-CCR7+CD45RA+. MiXCR, applied by TCRdb to the PCR reads, yields one record per CDR3 protein. The sample has 600,000 to 650,000 distinct CDR3 sequences; just under 20% are singletons. V shed 4 bases and J shed 1 base, with 4 bases lying between them. The CDR3 covers 12 residues. Note on this clonotype: Antigen unknown.

Points from the study as a whole: Naive cells had under 1% of molecules in clones above 20 RNA copies, effectors over 99%.

The origin of this receptor is a human donor in good health. Some libraries in this study had Jurkat cell RNA spiked in. V usage is TRBV5-3 and J usage is TRBJ2-3; unclear D gene. TRBV5-3 belongs to the ORF category, with a function that is uncertain. The sample taken for sequencing was naive CD8+ T cells from blood, with Jurkat cell RNA spiked in. Subset specified: FACS-sorted CD8+CD4-CCR7+CD45RA+ naive T cells. The CDR3 is CARSPGTDTQYF. CDR3 coding DNA: TGTGCCAGAAGCCCGGGCACAGATACGCAGTATTTT.